This T cell receptor (beta chain) was sequenced in a study of blood T cells in healthy people across ages (dated by TCRdb to about 2015). Regarding the study in general: Template switching captured roughly one uniquely barcoded TCR beta cDNA molecule per two T cells in model experiments. Age-related changes in TCR beta repertoire diversity were measured in the study by deep sequencing normalized with unique cDNA molecular identifiers. Four age groups were formed from the donors: young (average about 15 years), middle-aged (just under 40), aged (62) and long-lived (around 82). To avoid experimental bias, donors of different ages were randomly spread across the sequencing lanes. The study analyzed two additional independent replicas of 1 million unique cDNA reads from the same blood draw for two donors, one aged 18 to 30 and one aged 80 or older. On the study overall, not on this receptor specifically: Compared with the aged group, the long-lived group had more naive CD4+ T cells, fewer expanded clones and increased TCR diversity, suggesting age selection. Observed TCR beta diversity per million T cells fell roughly linearly with age, and a significant reduction was already apparent by age about 38. A strong correlation was found between observed TCR beta diversity and the percentage of naive T cells measured by flow cytometry. Donor CMV infection status was unknown, potentially confounding age-related changes in expanded clonotypes. Conclusive comparison of naive and antigen-experienced compartments was prevented by the profiling of bulk unsorted PBMCs. Total diversity estimates from one million sequenced T cells were considered lower bounds and underestimates.

Library preparation employed 5' RACE. The second PCR ran for about 6 to 12 cycles and used a J-beta primer mix along with a sample-barcoded 5' primer. A unique molecular identifier was introduced onto each TCR beta cDNA molecule by a template-switch 5' adaptor carrying 12 random nucleotides. At least 2.5 million CDR3-containing paired-end reads were obtained from each sample. The Mint cDNA synthesis kit, primed by a TRBC-specific oligonucleotide, was used to synthesize first-strand cDNA from all RNA. Following uracil-DNA glycosylase treatment, all cDNA underwent a first 18-cycle PCR with the universal primers M1SS and BC2_uni_R. In the source study's methods: For normalization, 1 million high-quality reads, each with a distinct molecular identifier, were randomly selected from each sample. Instead of being binned into consensus sequences, reads with shared molecular identifiers were discarded. MiTCR, run with a Q25 quality threshold and the strictest error-elimination algorithm, handled CDR3 identification, clonotype clustering and error correction. A nonparametric unseen species model using Euler transformation provided a lower-bound estimate of total TCR beta diversity. TCRdb ran its own pipeline on the public reads, namely fastp trimming at Q25 and MiXCR clone calling, and kept in-frame beta chains. Rows are unified per CDR3 protein, each entry keeping the most common DNA and genes. In this record, the V and J calls reflect TCRdb's handling and not the investigators' own analysis. The sample table holds approximately 1,700,000 distinct CDR3 sequences, of which approximately 40% were seen once. In total, the top ten clones hold 23% of the sample.

From the germline V gene, CDR1 is SNHLY and CDR2 is FYNNEI. The germline V end is reduced by 6 bases and the J end by 10 bases; junction bases left unmatched: 9. The CDR3 measures 14 amino acids from cysteine to phenylalanine. The entry retains the CDR3 DNA only, 42 bases that are in frame from base 1. The roughly 39 donors, aged about 6 to 100 years, were systemically healthy Caucasian individuals from Russia. Each donor gave about 9.8 milliliters of peripheral blood, drawn into EDTA-treated Vacutainer tubes. Ficoll-Paque density-gradient centrifugation was used to isolate PBMCs, with at least 7 million per sample. Total RNA, at least 6 micrograms per sample, was extracted from PBMCs with Trizol reagent. Naive CD45RAhigh/CD27high T cell percentages were measured by flow cytometry on a PBMC aliquot from every donor. This clonotype has more than one count but fewer than ten. Its antigen is unknown. One base away there is no much larger clone; base qualities are not given.

This clonotype originated in a human donor in good health. The chain uses TRBV2 and TRBJ1-6, and 7 bases in between align with TRBD1. Sequencing used blood. The DNA sequence follows: TGTGCCAGCAGGTCAGGGGGTAGCGGATCACCCCTCCACTTT. The encoded protein is CASRSGGSGSPLHF.